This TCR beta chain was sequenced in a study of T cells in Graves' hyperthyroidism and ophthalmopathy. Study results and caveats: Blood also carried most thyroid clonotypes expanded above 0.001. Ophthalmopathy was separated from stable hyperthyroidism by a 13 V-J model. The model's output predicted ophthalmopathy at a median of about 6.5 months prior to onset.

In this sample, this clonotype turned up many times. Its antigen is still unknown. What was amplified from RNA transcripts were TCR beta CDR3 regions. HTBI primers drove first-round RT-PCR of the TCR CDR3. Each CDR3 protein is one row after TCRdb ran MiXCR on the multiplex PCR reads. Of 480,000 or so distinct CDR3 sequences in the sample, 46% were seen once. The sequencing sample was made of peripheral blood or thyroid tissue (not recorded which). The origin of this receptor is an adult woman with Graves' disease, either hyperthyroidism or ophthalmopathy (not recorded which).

The CDR3 spells CASSRDSNQPQHF. The CDR3 DNA follows: TGTGCCAGCAGCCGGGACAGCAATCAGCCCCAGCATTTT. The V and J genes are TRBV2 and TRBJ1-5; D is perhaps TRBD1 (5 bases). Trimming removed 6 bases from V and 1 base from J, with 7 bases in between. CDR3 length: 13 residues. In germline, CDR1 is SNHLY, CDR2 FYNNEI. The full variable domain, in which reference TRBV2 and TRBJ1-5 provide the parts outside the CDR3, is EPEVTQTPSHQVTQMGQEVILRCVPISNHLYFYWYRQILGQKVEFLVSFYNNEISEKSEIFDDQFSVERPDGSNFTLKIRSTKLEDSAMYFCASSRDSNQPQHFGDGTRLSIL.